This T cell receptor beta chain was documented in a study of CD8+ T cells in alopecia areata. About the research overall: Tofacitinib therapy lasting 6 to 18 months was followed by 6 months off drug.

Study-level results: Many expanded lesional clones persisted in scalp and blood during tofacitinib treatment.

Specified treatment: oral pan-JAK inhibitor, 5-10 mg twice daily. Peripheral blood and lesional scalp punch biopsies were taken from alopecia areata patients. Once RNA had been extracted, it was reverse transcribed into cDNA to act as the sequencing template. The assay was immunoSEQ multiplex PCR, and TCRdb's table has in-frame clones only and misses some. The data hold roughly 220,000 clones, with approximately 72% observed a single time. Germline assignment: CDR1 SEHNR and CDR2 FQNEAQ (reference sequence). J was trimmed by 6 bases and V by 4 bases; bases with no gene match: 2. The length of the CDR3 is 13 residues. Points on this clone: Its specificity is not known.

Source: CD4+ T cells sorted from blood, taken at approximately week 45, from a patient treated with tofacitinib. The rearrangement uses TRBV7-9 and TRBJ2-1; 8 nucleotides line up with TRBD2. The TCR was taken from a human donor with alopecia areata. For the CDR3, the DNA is TGTGCCAGCAGCTGGACTAGCCCCAATGAGCAGTTCTTC. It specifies CASSWTSPNEQFF. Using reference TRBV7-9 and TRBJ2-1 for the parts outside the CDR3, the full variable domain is DTGVSQNPRHKITKRGQNVTFRCDPISEHNRLYWYRQTLGQGPEFLTYFQNEAQLEKSRLLSDRFSAERPKGSFSTLEIQRTEQGDSAMYLCASSWTSPNEQFFGPGTRLTVL.